This TCR beta chain was documented in a study of shared clonotypes between healthy human individuals. Using immunoSEQ multiplex PCR, the repertoire was profiled, and TCRdb retains in-frame clones only, with some absent. The data show over a million clones, with about 84% seen just once and more than 0.45% held by the top ten. J lost 0 bases, V lost 5 bases, and 6 bases had no gene match. In germline, CDR1 is MDHEN, CDR2 SYDVKM. This CDR3 is built from 15 residues. The specimen was memory CD4+ T cells from PBMCs. The subset is: CD45RA-negative fraction. The chain recombines TRBV28 with TRBJ2-7, with 8 nucleotides matching TRBD1. The receptor comes from a man between 18 and 35 years old in good health. Some clones in this sample may be carry-over from other donors' samples. The CDR3 DNA reads TGTGCCAGCAGTCCAGGGGGACAGGCCTCCTACGAGCAGTACTTC. It codes for CASSPGGQASYEQYF.